This T cell receptor beta chain emerged from a study of cytomegalovirus exposure and HLA in healthy donors. About the research overall: Earlier results showed roughly 110 million unique TCR beta sequences derived from about 179 million T cells.

Study-wide results and caveats: 16,951 TCR beta sequences were associated with HLA alleles at 0.05 false discovery rate in a later analysis.

This CDR3 is 16 amino acids long. Germline CDR1 reads KGHSH; CDR2 reads LQKENI. The V end was cut by 2 bases, the J end by 1 base, with 14 bases between. Worth noting for this clone: Its target is unknown.

The PCR had 60 Vbeta and 13 Jbeta primers. The assay was immunoSEQ multiplex PCR, and TCRdb's table has in-frame clones only and misses some. The data show approximately 200,000 clones, approximately 80% seen once. Sequenced material: PBMCs. This chain joins TRBV18 and TRBJ1-2; D ambiguous. This clonotype was sampled from a boy younger than 10 in good health and CMV-seronegative. The DNA of the CDR3 is TGTGCCAGCTCACCAGGTTCCAGTGGAGTTAACTATGGCTACACCTTC. Protein product: CASSPGSSGVNYGYTF. Using reference TRBV18 and TRBJ1-2 for the parts outside the CDR3, the full variable domain is NAGVMQNPRHLVRRRGQEARLRCSPMKGHSHVYWYRQLPEEGLKFMVYLQKENIIDESGMPKERFSAEFPKEGPSILRIQQVVRGDSAAYFCASSPGSSGVNYGYTFGSGTRLTVV.